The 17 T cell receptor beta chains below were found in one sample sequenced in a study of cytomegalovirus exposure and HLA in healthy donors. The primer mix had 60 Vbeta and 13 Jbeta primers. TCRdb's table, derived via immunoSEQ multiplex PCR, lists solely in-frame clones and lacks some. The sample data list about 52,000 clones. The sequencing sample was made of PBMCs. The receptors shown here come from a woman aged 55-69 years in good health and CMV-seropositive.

The CDR3 loop reads CASSLGGGETQYF. CDR3 bases: TGTGCCAGCAGCCTCGGCGGGGGAGAGACCCAGTACTTC. V usage is TRBV7-9 and J usage is TRBJ2-5, with TRBD2 matching 7 bases. Germline V gene lookup returns CDR1 SEHNR and CDR2 FQNEAQ (reference sequence). This CDR3 spans 13 amino acids. V lost 5 bases to trimming and J lost 4 bases; unmatched junction nucleotides: 4.

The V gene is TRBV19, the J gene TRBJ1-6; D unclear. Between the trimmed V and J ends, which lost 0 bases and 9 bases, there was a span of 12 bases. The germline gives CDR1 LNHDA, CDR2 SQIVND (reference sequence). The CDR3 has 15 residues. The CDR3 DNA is TGTGCCAGTAGTATAGACCCTTTACTCACTTCACCCCTCCACTTT. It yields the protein CASSIDPLLTSPLHF.

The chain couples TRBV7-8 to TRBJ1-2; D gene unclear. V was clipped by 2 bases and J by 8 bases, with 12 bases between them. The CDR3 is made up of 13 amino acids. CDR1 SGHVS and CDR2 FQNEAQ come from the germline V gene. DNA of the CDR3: TGTGCCAGCAGCTTAACTACTGTTGACGGCTACACCTTC. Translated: CASSLTTVDGYTF.

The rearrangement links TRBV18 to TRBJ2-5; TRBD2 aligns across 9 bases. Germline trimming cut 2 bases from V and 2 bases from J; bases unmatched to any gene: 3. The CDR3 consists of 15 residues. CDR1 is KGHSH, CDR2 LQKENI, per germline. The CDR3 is CASSPLAGVQETQYF. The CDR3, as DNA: TGTGCCAGCTCACCATTAGCGGGGGTACAAGAGACCCAGTACTTC.

CDR3 sequence reads: CASSKEGGLDSPLHF. The DNA for the CDR3 is TGTGCCAGCAGCAAAGAAGGGGGTTTGGATTCACCCCTCCACTTT. This rearrangement joins TRBV21-1 to TRBJ1-6; TRBD1 is taken as the D call from the table, unchecked against the DNA. TRBV21-1 is given as a pseudogene. CDR3 length: 15 amino acids.

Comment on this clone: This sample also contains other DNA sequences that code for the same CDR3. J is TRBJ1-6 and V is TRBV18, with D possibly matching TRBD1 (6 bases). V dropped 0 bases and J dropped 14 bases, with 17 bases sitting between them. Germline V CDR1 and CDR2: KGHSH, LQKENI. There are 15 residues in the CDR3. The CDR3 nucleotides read TGTGCCAGCTCACCACCTACAGGGAATACAAAGTCCCTCCACTTT. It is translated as CASSPPTGNTKSLHF.

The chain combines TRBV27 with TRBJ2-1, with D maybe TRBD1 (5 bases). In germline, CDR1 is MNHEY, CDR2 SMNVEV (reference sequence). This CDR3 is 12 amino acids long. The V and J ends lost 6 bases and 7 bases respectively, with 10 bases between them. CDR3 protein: CASSPPGNEQFF. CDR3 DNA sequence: TGTGCCAGCAGCCCCCCAGGGAATGAGCAGTTCTTC.

In DNA, the CDR3 is TGTGCCAGCAGCGCACAGGGGGATGGCGCTGAAGCTTTCTTT. Amino acid sequence: CASSAQGDGAEAFF. The rearrangement joins TRBV9 to TRBJ1-1; 8 nucleotides line up with TRBD1. V trimming: 3 bases; J trimming: 6 bases; junction bases outside the gene matches: 7. This CDR3 contains 14 residues. Germline V lookup: CDR1 SGDLS, CDR2 YYNGEE.

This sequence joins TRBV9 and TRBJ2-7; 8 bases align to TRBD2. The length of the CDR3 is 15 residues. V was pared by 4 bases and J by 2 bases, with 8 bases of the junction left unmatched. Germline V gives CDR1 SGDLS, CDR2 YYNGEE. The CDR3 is CASSPQAGDTYEQYF. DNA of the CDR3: TGTGCCAGCAGCCCTCAAGCGGGGGATACCTACGAGCAGTACTTC.

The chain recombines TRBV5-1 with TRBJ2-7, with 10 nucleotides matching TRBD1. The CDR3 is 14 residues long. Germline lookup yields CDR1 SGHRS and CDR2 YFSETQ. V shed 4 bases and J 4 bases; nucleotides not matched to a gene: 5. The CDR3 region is CASSPGQGGYEQYF. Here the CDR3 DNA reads TGCGCCAGCAGCCCAGGACAGGGGGGGTACGAGCAGTACTTC.

The CDR3 region is CSARQGAAYEQYF. The CDR3, as DNA: TGCAGCGCTCGACAGGGGGCTGCCTACGAGCAGTACTTC. This chain joins TRBV29-1 and TRBJ2-7; 10 bases line up with TRBD1. Trimming at V came to 7 bases and at J to 2 bases, leaving 5 bases not matched to a gene. CDR1 is SQVTM, CDR2 ANQGSEA, per germline. This CDR3 spans 13 amino acids.

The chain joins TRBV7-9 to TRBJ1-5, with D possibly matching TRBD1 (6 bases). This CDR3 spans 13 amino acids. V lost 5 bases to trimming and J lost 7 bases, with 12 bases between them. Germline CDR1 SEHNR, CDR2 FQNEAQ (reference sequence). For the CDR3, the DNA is TGTGCCAGCAGCATACAGGGTTTCCAGCCCCAGCATTTT. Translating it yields CASSIQGFQPQHF.

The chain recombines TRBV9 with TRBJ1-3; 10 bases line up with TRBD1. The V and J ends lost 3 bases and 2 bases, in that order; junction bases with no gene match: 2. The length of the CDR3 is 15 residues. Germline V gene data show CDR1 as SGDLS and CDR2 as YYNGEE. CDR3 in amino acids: CASSGGTGAGNTIYF. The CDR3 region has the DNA TGTGCCAGCAGCGGAGGGACAGGGGCTGGAAACACCATATATTTT.

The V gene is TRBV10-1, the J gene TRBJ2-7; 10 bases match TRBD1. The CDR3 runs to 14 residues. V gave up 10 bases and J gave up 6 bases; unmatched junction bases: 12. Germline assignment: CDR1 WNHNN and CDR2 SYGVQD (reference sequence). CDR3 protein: CAMAPGQGLGEQYF. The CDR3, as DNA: TGCGCCATGGCCCCGGGACAGGGGCTGGGCGAGCAGTACTTC.

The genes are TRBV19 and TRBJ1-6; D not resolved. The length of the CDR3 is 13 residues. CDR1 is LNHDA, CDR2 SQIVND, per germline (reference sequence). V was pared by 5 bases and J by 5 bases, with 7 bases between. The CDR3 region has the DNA TGTGCCAGTAGTCTCCGGGATAATTCACCCCTCCACTTT. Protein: CASSLRDNSPLHF.

The CDR3 nucleotides are TGCGCCAGCAGCTTGCCCCGGGACAGGGGGCGAGGCACTGAAGCTTTCTTT. Protein sequence: CASSLPRDRGRGTEAFF. The chain has TRBV5-1 and TRBJ1-1; 12 bases align to TRBD1. V shed 1 base, J shed 4 bases, and the junction held 8 bases outside the gene matches. Germline values: CDR1 SGHRS, CDR2 YFSETQ. There are 17 residues in the CDR3.

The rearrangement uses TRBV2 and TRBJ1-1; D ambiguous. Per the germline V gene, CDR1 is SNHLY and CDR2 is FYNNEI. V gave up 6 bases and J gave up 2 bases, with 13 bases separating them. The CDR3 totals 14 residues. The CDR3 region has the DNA TGTGCCAGCAGAGTAGACAATACAAACACTGAAGCTTTCTTT. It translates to CASRVDNTNTEAFF.